A selection of T cell receptor beta chains follows, all from one sample in a study of blood T cell repertoires in COVID-19. The assay was immunoSEQ multiplex PCR, and TCRdb's table has in-frame clones only and misses some. The sample has about 210,000 clones, 87% seen once. Sample: PBMCs or T cells enriched from blood (not recorded which). These receptors came from a man aged 18 to 29 with acute COVID-19. CDR3s include the opening cysteine and the closing phenylalanine or tryptophan. A D gene is named only where the DNA matches it firmly. Where a row states a size, it is once, few, many or the class of an expanded clone; other rows omit it.

v_call	clone_size	d_call	j_call	cdr3_nt	cdr3_aa
TRBV21-1	-	-	TRBJ2-3	TGTGCCAGCAGCCCTCGACTAGCCCACACAGATACGCAGTATTTT	CASSPRLAHTDTQYF
TRBV9	-	TRBD2	TRBJ2-3	TGTGCCAGCAGCGTAGGCGGAACTTGGACTAGCGGGAGAGAAACAGATACGCAGTATTTT	CASSVGGTWTSGRETDTQYF
TRBV6-5	-	TRBD1	TRBJ2-1	TGTGCCAGCAGTTGGACAGGAAAGCAGTTCTTC	CASSWTGKQFF
TRBV7-9	-	TRBD1	TRBJ1-5	TGTGCCAGCAGCTTAGCGCTGGGACAGGGATGGGGGTTAGGCCAGCCCCAGCATTTT	CASSLALGQGWGLGQPQHF
TRBV5-1	-	TRBD1	TRBJ1-5	TGCGCCAGCAGCTTGGTACAGGGGGAACAGCCCCAGCATTTT	CASSLVQGEQPQHF
TRBV24-1	-	-	TRBJ2-5	TGTGCCACCAGTGATCGGGGAGTCCAAAAAGAGACCCAGTACTTC	CATSDRGVQKETQYF
TRBV15	-	TRBD1	TRBJ2-1	TGTGCCACCAGCGGAGAGGGGACAGGGGGCCGCAATGAGCAGTTCTTC	CATSGEGTGGRNEQFF
TRBV5-1	once	-	TRBJ1-5	TGCGCCAGCAGCTTATCCCCCGTACAGGAAGGGAATCAGCCCCAGCATTTT	CASSLSPVQEGNQPQHF
TRBV27	few	-	TRBJ1-1	TGTGCCAGCAGTTTATCGATCGGGGAATCTGAAGCTTTCTTT	CASSLSIGESEAFF
TRBV9	-	-	TRBJ2-3	TGTGCCAGCAGCACAGGAGATACGCAGTATTTT	CASSTGDTQYF
TRBV14	-	TRBD2	TRBJ2-1	TGTGCCAGCAGCCAAGTTCTGACTAGCGGTTACAATGAGCAGTTCTTC	CASSQVLTSGYNEQFF
TRBV6-5	once	-	TRBJ1-2	TGTGCCAGCAGAAGCGAGGGCCTTATCTATGGCTACACCTTC	CASRSEGLIYGYTF
TRBV18	-	-	TRBJ2-5	TGTGCCAGCTCACCACCCGCGGAGTTAAGTCTTGGGGAGACCCAGTACTTC	CASSPPAELSLGETQYF
TRBV15	-	TRBD2	TRBJ2-7	TGTGCCACCAGCGCCCCGGGGGAGGGCCCCTACGAGCAGTACTTC	CATSAPGEGPYEQYF
TRBV24-1	-	TRBD2	TRBJ2-7	TGTGCCACCAGTGATTCCGGGACTAGCCCCGAGCAGTACTTC	CATSDSGTSPEQYF
TRBV14	-	-	TRBJ2-7	TGTGCCAGCAGCCAAGCCTTTACTGCCTTCTCCTACGAGCAGTACTTC	CASSQAFTAFSYEQYF
TRBV6-5	-	-	TRBJ1-1	TGTGCCAGCAGGGCGACAGACGGTAAAGCTTTCTTT	CASRATDGKAFF
TRBV7-2	-	TRBD1	TRBJ1-4	TGTGCCAGCAGTGCCCAGGGGGCGGTTGAAAAACTGTTTTTT	CASSAQGAVEKLFF
TRBV2	-	TRBD2	TRBJ2-3	TGTGCCAGCAGTGTGGCCCTAGCGGGCACAGATACGCAGTATTTT	CASSVALAGTDTQYF
TRBV28	-	TRBD2	TRBJ2-1	TGTGCCATCGCAGCCGGGACTAGCGGCTACAATGAGCAGTTCTTC	CAIAAGTSGYNEQFF
TRBV10-3	-	TRBD2	TRBJ2-1	TGTGCCACCACAGCGGGAGGTCGGAATGAGCAGTTCTTC	CATTAGGRNEQFF
TRBV19	-	TRBD2	TRBJ2-1	TGTGCCAGTAGAGTAGTTTCGTTTAGCGGGAGAGGTGAGCAGTTCTTC	CASRVVSFSGRGEQFF
TRBV5-4	-	-	TRBJ1-1	TGTGCCAGCAGCTCACAGGGTTCTCGAGAAGCTTTCTTT	CASSSQGSREAFF
TRBV12-5	-	TRBD1	TRBJ1-2	TGTGCTAGTGGTTTTGGAGACAGGGCAAGGGGCTACACCTTC	CASGFGDRARGYTF
TRBV9	-	-	TRBJ1-6	TGTGCCAGCAGCGGTGGGCACAACACCAATTCACCCCTCCACTTT	CASSGGHNTNSPLHF
TRBV6-5	-	TRBD2	TRBJ2-7	TGTGCCAGCACAATGGGACTAGCGGTCTCCTACGAGCAGTACTTC	CASTMGLAVSYEQYF